Each of the 24 T cell receptor beta chains below was sequenced from the same sample in a study of beta chain features in type 1 diabetes. Study observations and caveats: There was a moderate but significant shortening of TCRB CDR3s in all four CD4+ subsets of Type 1 diabetes patients.

Expressed TCRB transcripts got sequenced, as all isolated RNA was reverse transcribed. Assay: immunoSEQ multiplex PCR; the TCRdb copy retains only in-frame clones and omits some. The profile shows 300,000 or so clones, roughly 9% of them singletons. The antigens for these receptors are not known. Sequenced input: central memory CD4+ T cells from blood. The origin of the receptors is a man under 40 with type 1 diabetes.

This clone was recorded a few times. Other DNA sequences in this specimen translate into the identical CDR3. The CDR3 coding sequence is TGTGCCAGCAGCCCGAGGCGGGGGGGCTCAGATACGCAGTATTTT. This encodes CASSPRRGGSDTQYF. The genes are TRBV6-5 and TRBJ2-3; the match to TRBD2 covers 9 bases. This CDR3 comprises 15 residues. Germline CDR1 and CDR2: MNHEY and SVGAGI. V trimming: 6 bases; J trimming: 4 bases; junction bases outside the gene matches: 8.

In this sample, this clone turned up a few times. This chain uses TRBV1 with TRBJ2-3. TRBV1 is recorded as a pseudogene. This CDR3 has 16 amino acids. The CDR3 DNA reads as TGCACCAGCAGCCAAGATCAGGTAGGGAGCACAGATACGCAGTATTTT. Its translation: CTSSQDQVGSTDTQYF.

This clone occurred many times. The V gene is TRBV2, the J gene TRBJ2-7, with TRBD2 matching over 9 bases. Unmatched junction bases numbered 5, after V lost 5 bases and J lost 3 bases. CDR3 length: 14 residues. Germline loops: CDR1 SNHLY, CDR2 FYNNEI. The CDR3, as DNA: TGTGCCAGCAGTCGGACTAGCGCCAGCTACGAGCAGTACTTC. Encoded protein: CASSRTSASYEQYF. Filled out from reference TRBV2 and TRBJ2-7, the complete variable domain reads EPEVTQTPSHQVTQMGQEVILRCVPISNHLYFYWYRQILGQKVEFLVSFYNNEISEKSEIFDDQFSVERPDGSNFTLKIRSTKLEDSAMYFCASSRTSASYEQYFGPGTRLTVT.

This chain uses TRBV7-7 with TRBJ1-5; weak D call: TRBD1 (6 bases). V lost 5 bases and J lost 5, with 13 bases in between. Germline V gene lookup returns CDR1 SSHAT and CDR2 FNYEAQ (reference sequence). The CDR3 runs to 14 residues. The CDR3 loop is CASSANGQYQPQHF. CDR3 DNA sequence: TGTGCCAGCAGCGCGAATGGACAGTATCAGCCCCAGCATTTT.

The gene calls are TRBV14 and TRBJ2-1; 12 bases match TRBD2. CDR3 size: 16 residues. Germline loops: CDR1 SGHDN, CDR2 FVKESK. With 4 bases clipped from V and 8 bases from J, the junction kept 9 bases outside the gene matches. As DNA, the CDR3 is TGTGCCAGCAGCCGGACTAGCGGGGACTCTATGGATGAGCAGTTCTTC. Its protein product is CASSRTSGDSMDEQFF.

This clone was seen a handful of times. The chain joins TRBV30 to TRBJ1-2, with 9 positions matching TRBD1. Looked up from germline, CDR1 is GTSNPN and CDR2 is SVGIG (reference sequence). The CDR3 has 14 amino acids. With 0 bases clipped from V and 7 bases from J, the junction kept 6 bases outside the gene matches. DNA for the CDR3: TGTGCCTGGAGTGTCACAGGGGGCTGGAGTGGCTACACCTTC. Translation: CAWSVTGGWSGYTF.

The chain employs TRBV6-1 and TRBJ2-3; D remains unclear. The CDR3 totals 13 residues. The ends were cut back, 6 bases at V and 0 bases at J, with 7 bases in the middle. Germline CDR1 and CDR2: MNHNS and SASEGT. The CDR3 spells CASRETSTDTQYF. The CDR3 nucleotides are TGTGCCAGCAGAGAGACGAGCACAGATACGCAGTATTTT.

This clone was found many times. This rearrangement joins TRBV7-6 to TRBJ2-5; 13 bases map to TRBD2. V shed 5 bases and J 2 bases; nucleotides not matched to a gene: 2. This CDR3 region has 15 residues. CDR1 is SGHVS, CDR2 FNYEAQ, per germline. CDR3 sequence (DNA): TGTGCCAGCAGCATGACTAGCGGGGGGCAAGAGACCCAGTACTTC. Protein product: CASSMTSGGQETQYF.

Concerning this clone: This sample includes further DNA sequences coding for the same CDR3. The chain uses TRBV7-2 and TRBJ2-5; 7 positions agree with TRBD1. CDR3 length: 13 amino acids. Losses at the gene ends were 5 bases for V and 3 bases for J; bases not matched to a gene: 3. The germline CDR1 and CDR2 sequences are SGHTA and FQGNSA. The DNA for the CDR3 is TGTGCCAGCAGCCTCGGGACAGAAGAGACCCAGTACTTC. Protein product: CASSLGTEETQYF. Full variable domain (rest looked up from reference TRBV7-2 and TRBJ2-5): GAGVSQSPSNKVTEKGKDVELRCDPISGHTALYWYRQSLGQGLEFLIYFQGNSAPDKSGLPSDRFSAERTGGSVSTLTIQRTQQEDSAVYLCASSLGTEETQYFGPGTRLLVL.

This rearrangement joins TRBV7-2 to TRBJ2-7; tentatively, D is TRBD1 (6 bases). Trimming took 1 base from V and 5 from J, leaving 18 bases between them. The CDR3 runs to 16 residues. CDR1 SGHTA and CDR2 FQGNSA come from the germline V gene. CDR3 sequence (DNA): TGTGCCAGCAGCTTAGTCAGTGTCACAGGGACCCACGAGCAGTACTTC. This encodes CASSLVSVTGTHEQYF.

This clone was observed at least ten times. The identical CDR3 is also encoded by other nucleotide sequences in the sample. The chain has TRBV5-1 and TRBJ2-3; D could derive from TRBD1 or TRBD2 (6 bases each). CDR3 length: 16 amino acids. Germline V gene data show CDR1 as SGHRS and CDR2 as YFSETQ. V gave up 0 bases and J gave up 0 bases, with 11 bases separating them. This CDR3 reads CASSLGGAPSTDTQYF. CDR3 coding DNA: TGCGCCAGCAGCTTGGGGGGGGCCCCTAGCACAGATACGCAGTATTTT.

This clone was counted between two and nine times. The J gene is TRBJ2-7, the V gene TRBV2, with TRBD1 matching 10 bases. The CDR3 totals 14 residues. V was clipped by 6 bases and J by 3 bases; unmatched bases: 5. CDR1 and CDR2 (germline): SNHLY, FYNNEI. CDR3 nucleotides: TGTGCCAGCAGGGCCGGGACAGGGGACTACGAGCAGTACTTC. Amino acid sequence: CASRAGTGDYEQYF.

This clone was seen only a few times. J is TRBJ1-1 and V is TRBV30, with D uncertain. The germline gives CDR1 GTSNPN, CDR2 SVGIG (reference sequence). The germline V and J ends were trimmed by 1 base and 11 bases, with 20 bases remaining between them. CDR3 size: 14 residues. Written as DNA, the CDR3 is TGTGCCTGGAGTGATTATGGTCAAGGGTCTTCCGCTTTCTTT. This sequence encodes CAWSDYGQGSSAFF.

This chain joins TRBV30 and TRBJ1-4; 7 bases match TRBD1. This CDR3 contains 13 residues. V shed 3 bases and J 13 bases; nucleotides not matched to a gene: 11. The germline V gene encodes CDR1 GTSNPN and CDR2 SVGIG (reference sequence). The CDR3, as DNA: TGTGCCTGGAGAGCCGACTCAGGGGGAAGACTGTTTTTT. It specifies CAWRADSGGRLFF.

This clone was counted many times. The genes are TRBV19 and TRBJ2-1, with 12 bases identical to TRBD1. The germline V gene encodes CDR1 LNHDA and CDR2 SQIVND (reference sequence). The CDR3 has 13 residues. V shed 8 bases and J 6 bases; nucleotides not matched to a gene: 2. The CDR3 spells CASEGQGANEQFF. CDR3 DNA: TGTGCCAGTGAGGGACAGGGGGCCAATGAGCAGTTCTTC.

This clone was seen a handful of times. A much larger clone sits a single nucleotide away, making a read error possible. The chain carries TRBV7-2 and TRBJ2-3; no clear D. Germline V gene lookup returns CDR1 SGHTA and CDR2 FQGNSA. V was trimmed by 1 base and J by 5 bases, leaving 4 bases between them. The CDR3 runs to 12 residues. CDR3 region: CASSLGLDTQYF. In DNA, the CDR3 is TGTGCCAGCAGCTTAGGGTTAGATACGCAGTATTTT.

The chain recombines TRBV14 with TRBJ2-3; D is undetermined. Germline CDR1 and CDR2: SGHDN and FVKESK. The V end lost 4 bases, the J end lost 2 bases, and 4 bases lay between the germline ends. CDR3 length: 12 amino acids. The CDR3 loop reads CASSPITDTQYF. DNA for the CDR3: TGTGCCAGCAGCCCTATCACAGATACGCAGTATTTT.

In this sample, this clone turned up a few times. This chain connects TRBV25-1 to TRBJ2-7, with D tentatively TRBD2 (5 bases). Germline CDR1 MGHDK, CDR2 SYGVNS. CDR3 length equals 14 residues. V lost 3 bases, J lost 4 bases, and 13 bases lay in between. The CDR3 DNA reads as TGTGCCAGCAGTGATCCCGGGGTCTCTTACGAGCAGTACTTC. It encodes CASSDPGVSYEQYF.

A few counts support this clone. V is TRBV19 and J is TRBJ1-5, with D tentatively TRBD1 (6 bases). V was clipped by 3 bases and J by 5 bases, with 11 bases between them. This CDR3 has 14 residues. The germline CDR1 and CDR2 sequences are LNHDA and SQIVND (reference sequence). The DNA for the CDR3 is TGTGCCAGTAGTATCTCTGGGGGCCATCAGCCCCAGCATTTT. Its translation: CASSISGGHQPQHF.

Concerning this clone: Other DNA sequences from this sample encode an identical CDR3 as well. This chain uses TRBV20-1 with TRBJ2-7, with D possibly matching TRBD2 (6 bases). Trimming stripped 5 bases from V and 5 bases from J, with 7 bases between. CDR3 length equals 10 residues. In germline, CDR1 is DFQATT, CDR2 SNEGSKA (reference sequence). The CDR3 sequence is CSAGGDEQYF. CDR3 sequence (DNA): TGCAGTGCTGGAGGGGACGAGCAGTACTTC.

V gene TRBV13 combines with J gene TRBJ2-1, with 16 bases that match TRBD2. There are 20 residues in the CDR3. Germline-derived CDR1 and CDR2 are PRHDT and FYEKMQ (reference sequence). V lost 1 base to trimming and J lost 9 bases; unmatched junction nucleotides: 15. The CDR3 region is CASSLVGLAGGPRDEAEQFF. The CDR3 coding sequence is TGTGCCAGCAGCTTAGTGGGACTAGCGGGGGGGCCCCGGGACGAGGCTGAGCAGTTCTTC.

This chain connects TRBV19 to TRBJ2-7; TRBD1 matches at 7 bases. Germline V gene sequence: CDR1 LNHDA, CDR2 SQIVND (reference sequence). V gave up 6 bases and J gave up 3 bases; unmatched junction bases: 8. This CDR3 region has 14 residues. CDR3 nucleotides: TGTGCCAGTAGGGTCAAGACAGGGCTCTACGAGCAGTACTTC. Translated, it gives CASRVKTGLYEQYF.

The rearrangement joins TRBV7-9 to TRBJ1-4; D gene uncertain. V lost 5 bases, J lost 4 bases, and 11 bases lay in between. CDR3 length: 14 amino acids. Germline assignment: CDR1 SEHNR and CDR2 FQNEAQ (reference sequence). CDR3 protein: CASSPGRVNEKLFF. The CDR3 DNA reads TGTGCCAGCAGCCCCGGACGGGTTAATGAAAAACTGTTTTTT.

This clone was counted only a few times. The V call is TRBV30, the J call TRBJ2-1; D possibly corresponds to TRBD2 (7 bases). V was shortened by 7 bases and J by 6 bases, with 22 bases between the two germline ends. There are 15 residues in the CDR3. Germline V gene lookup returns CDR1 GTSNPN and CDR2 SVGIG (reference sequence). CDR3 region: CAFALRGAFFNEQFF. CDR3 in DNA: TGTGCCTTCGCACTCCGGGGGGCTTTTTTCAATGAGCAGTTCTTC.